These 13 T cell receptor beta chains were all obtained from the same sample, sequenced in a study of technical replicates of blood from several donors. Assay used: immunoSEQ multiplex PCR; TCRdb lists only in-frame clones, some missing. The sample has some 87,000 clones, 96% seen once. Sequenced: T cells isolated from PBMCs. These receptor sequences come from a human donor in good health.

The chain employs TRBV14 and TRBJ2-3; TRBD1 matches at 7 bases. V was pared by 6 bases and J by 6 bases, with 6 bases of the junction left unmatched. The CDR3 loop spans 13 amino acids. Germline V gives CDR1 SGHDN, CDR2 FVKESK. The CDR3 sequence is CASSQGVSDTQYF. The CDR3 DNA follows: TGTGCCAGCAGTCAGGGGGTTTCGGATACGCAGTATTTT.

The genes are TRBV7-2 and TRBJ1-5; D call uncertain. Trimming shortened V by 1 base and J by 6 bases, and 4 bases separated the two germline ends. The CDR3 length is 12 residues. The germline V gene has CDR1 SGHTA and CDR2 FQGNSA. The CDR3 loop reads CASSLGGQPQHF. The CDR3 DNA reads as TGTGCCAGCAGCTTAGGAGGTCAGCCCCAGCATTTT.

V usage is TRBV30 and J usage is TRBJ2-7; TRBD2 might be the D (6 bases). Germline assignment: CDR1 GTSNPN and CDR2 SVGIG (reference sequence). The CDR3 extends over 13 amino acids. The V end lost 2 bases, the J end lost 11 bases, and 19 bases lay between the germline ends. The CDR3 region is CAWSHNAAGPKYF. The CDR3 nucleotides read TGTGCCTGGAGTCACAATGCAGCGGGTCCGAAGTACTTC.

The V call is TRBV7-9, the J call TRBJ1-2; TRBD1 matches 7 bases. The length of the CDR3 is 13 residues. Germline V gene lookup returns CDR1 SEHNR and CDR2 FQNEAQ (reference sequence). V was pared by 6 bases and J by 10 bases, with 11 bases of the junction left unmatched. The CDR3 DNA is TGTGCCAGCAGACCGGGACAGTACGCTGTCTACACCTTC. Amino acid sequence: CASRPGQYAVYTF.

V usage is TRBV18 and J usage is TRBJ2-7; TRBD1 aligns across 8 bases. J was trimmed by 4 bases and V by 6 bases; bases with no gene match: 17. The V gene's germline CDR1 is KGHSH and CDR2 LQKENI. The CDR3 is 17 amino acids. The CDR3 nucleotides read TGTGCCAGCTCCCTTATTGGACCCGGGACAGGATCTTACGAGCAGTACTTC. This codes for CASSLIGPGTGSYEQYF. The full variable domain, its missing parts supplied by reference TRBV18 and TRBJ2-7, is NAGVMQNPRHLVRRRGQEARLRCSPMKGHSHVYWYRQLPEEGLKFMVYLQKENIIDESGMPKERFSAEFPKEGPSILRIQQVVRGDSAAYFCASSLIGPGTGSYEQYFGPGTRLTVT.

The V call is TRBV6-5, the J call TRBJ1-2; tentatively, D is TRBD1 (5 bases). V lost 6 bases to trimming and J lost 3 bases, with 11 bases between them. CDR3 length equals 13 residues. Germline V gives CDR1 MNHEY, CDR2 SVGAGI. As DNA, the CDR3 is TGTGCCAGCAGAACAGGAGCCCACTATGGCTACACCTTC. Its protein product is CASRTGAHYGYTF.

As DNA, the CDR3 is TGTGCCAGCCTGGGCCTGAACACTGAAGCTTTCTTT. Protein: CASLGLNTEAFF. The chain recombines TRBV5-4 with TRBJ1-1; D remains ambiguous. Germline CDR1 reads SGHNT; CDR2 reads YYREEE (reference sequence). The CDR3 has 12 residues. The V end lost 7 bases, the J end lost 0 bases, and 7 bases lay between the germline ends.

V is TRBV5-1 and J is TRBJ2-2, with 7 nucleotides matching TRBD1. Germline values: CDR1 SGHRS, CDR2 YFSETQ. This CDR3 has 15 residues. V was clipped by 7 bases and J by 1 base; unmatched bases: 7. For the CDR3, the DNA is TGCGCCAGCCAATTTCAGGGGGAGAACACCGGGGAGCTGTTTTTT. Its protein is CASQFQGENTGELFF.

This sequence joins TRBV28 and TRBJ2-3, with 9 bases aligning to TRBD1. Germline V gives CDR1 MDHEN, CDR2 SYDVKM. With V trimmed by 4 bases and J by 2 bases, 4 bases remained unmatched. This CDR3 comprises 15 residues. Written as DNA, the CDR3 is TGTGCCAGCAGTTGGGACAGGGAGGACACAGATACGCAGTATTTT. Residues: CASSWDREDTDTQYF.

CDR3 residues: CASSSGGSTEAFF. The DNA for the CDR3 is TGTGCCAGCAGTTCCGGGGGTAGCACTGAAGCTTTCTTT. The chain has TRBV2 and TRBJ1-1, with D possibly being TRBD1 (5 bases). Trimming shortened V by 5 bases and J by 4 bases, and 11 bases separated the two germline ends. Germline V lookup: CDR1 SNHLY, CDR2 FYNNEI. The CDR3 runs to 13 residues.

V and J are TRBV6-5 and TRBJ2-7, with TRBD2 identical over 7 bases. Germline V gene lookup returns CDR1 MNHEY and CDR2 SVGAGI. The V and J ends lost 1 base and 2 bases, in that order; junction bases with no gene match: 5. This CDR3 spans 15 amino acids. The CDR3 bases are TGTGCCAGCAGTTACTTACGGGAGGCAGCCTACGAGCAGTACTTC. Protein product: CASSYLREAAYEQYF.

V and J are TRBV7-9 and TRBJ1-1; no clear D. The CDR3 length is 12 residues. The V end was cut by 8 bases, the J end by 7 bases, with 14 bases between. Germline values: CDR1 SEHNR, CDR2 FQNEAQ (reference sequence). Here the CDR3 DNA reads TGTGCCAGCCTAGCGGGTTCGATTGAAGCTTTCTTT. Its protein is CASLAGSIEAFF.

The chain couples TRBV11-2 to TRBJ2-2; 8 bases are shared with TRBD2. This CDR3 is 16 amino acids long. CDR1 and CDR2 (germline): SGHAT, FQNNGV. After removal of 3 bases from V and 4 bases from J, the junction contained 7 bases not matched to a gene. The CDR3 sequence: CASSLTGGDSTGELFF. DNA for the CDR3: TGTGCCAGCAGCTTGACGGGAGGGGATAGCACCGGGGAGCTGTTTTTT.